The clone carrying this TCR beta chain was counted only a few times. The antigen remains undetermined. Study-level results: Tumor memory CD4+ T cell TCR gene usage clustered with blood and lymph node memory CD4+ cells and lymph node naive CD4+ cells. Tumor Treg TCRs overlapped most with tumor naive CD4+ cells.

CDR3 length: 13 residues. V was pared by 7 bases and J by 4 bases, with 11 bases between. CDR1 is SNHLY and CDR2 is FYNNEI in the germline V gene. After constant-region reverse-primer amplification, full-length variable regions underwent semi-nested PCR with Nested Universal Primer A. TCRdb passed the 5' RACE reads through MiXCR, listing each CDR3 protein once. The sample has about 47,000 distinct CDR3 sequences, 25% to 35% seen once. The chain carries TRBV2 and TRBJ1-5; D uncertain. The source material was naive CD4+ T cells sorted from blood. Subset specified: naive CD4+ T cells, CD4+CD45RA+CD25-. This TCR came from a female donor with breast cancer. The CDR3 spells CASMGNGNQPQHF. DNA for the CDR3: TGTGCCAGCATGGGTAACGGGAATCAGCCCCAGCATTTT.